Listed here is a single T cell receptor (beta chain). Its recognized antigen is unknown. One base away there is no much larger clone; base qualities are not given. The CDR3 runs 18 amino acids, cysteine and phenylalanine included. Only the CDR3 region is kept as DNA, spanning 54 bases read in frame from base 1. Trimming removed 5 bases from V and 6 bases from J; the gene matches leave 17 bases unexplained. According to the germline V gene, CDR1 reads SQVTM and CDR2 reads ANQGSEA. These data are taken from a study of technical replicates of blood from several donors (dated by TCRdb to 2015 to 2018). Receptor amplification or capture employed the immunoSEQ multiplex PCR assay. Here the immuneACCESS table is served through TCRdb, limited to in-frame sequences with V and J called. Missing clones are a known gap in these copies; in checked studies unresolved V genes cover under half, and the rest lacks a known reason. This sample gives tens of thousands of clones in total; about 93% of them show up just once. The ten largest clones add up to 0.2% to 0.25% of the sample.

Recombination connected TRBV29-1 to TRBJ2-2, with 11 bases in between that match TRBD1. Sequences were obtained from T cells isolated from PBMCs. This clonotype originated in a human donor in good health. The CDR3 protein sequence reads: CSVRLRPGQGVVAGELFF. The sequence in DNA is TGCAGCGTTCGGTTACGGCCGGGACAGGGGGTTGTAGCCGGGGAGCTGTTTTTT.